The 32 T cell receptor beta chains below were found in one sample sequenced in a study of cytomegalovirus exposure and HLA in healthy donors. Some clones are missing from TCRdb's copy, which holds only in-frame ones; the method was immunoSEQ multiplex PCR. This sample has about 120,000 clones, with approximately 88% found just once. Material: PBMCs. These receptors were obtained from a woman younger than 35 in good health and CMV-seropositive.

V is TRBV5-1 and J is TRBJ2-7, with D tentatively TRBD2 (7 bases). Germline V CDR1 and CDR2: SGHRS, YFSETQ. The germline V and J ends were trimmed by 5 bases and 6 bases, with 21 bases remaining between them. The CDR3 has 15 residues. The DNA for the CDR3 is TGCGCCAGCAGTAACCCGGGGGGCCTAGCCGGCGAGCAGTACTTC. Amino acid sequence: CASSNPGGLAGEQYF.

This clone was detected once. This chain joins TRBV11-2 and TRBJ2-3; 8 nucleotides align to TRBD1. V was pared by 0 bases and J by 3 bases, with 5 bases of the junction left unmatched. CDR1 is SGHAT, CDR2 FQNNGV, per germline. The CDR3 covers 16 residues. As DNA, the CDR3 is TGTGCCAGCAGCTTAGATCAGGGGGCATGGACAGATACGCAGTATTTT. Translated, it gives CASSLDQGAWTDTQYF.

The J gene is TRBJ1-1, the V gene TRBV5-1, with TRBD1 matching over 7 bases. CDR3 length equals 16 residues. Germline lookup yields CDR1 SGHRS and CDR2 YFSETQ. V was clipped by 0 bases and J by 5 bases; unmatched bases: 10. DNA of the CDR3: TGCGCCAGCAGCTTGGCCGCAGGGGGTGGGTGGACTGAAGCTTTCTTT. Protein: CASSLAAGGGWTEAFF.

The V call is TRBV6-6, the J call TRBJ1-1, with D possibly being TRBD1 (6 bases). V lost 8 bases to trimming and J lost 1 base, with 11 bases between them. The CDR3 consists of 13 residues. CDR1 and CDR2 (germline): MNHNY, SVGAGI (reference sequence). The CDR3 DNA follows: TGTGCCAGCGGAAGGACAGCGAACACTGAAGCTTTCTTT. As protein: CASGRTANTEAFF.

This clone occurred a few times. V is TRBV29-1 and J is TRBJ1-1, with D uncertain. V shed 5 bases and J shed 3 bases, with 10 bases lying between them. The germline CDR1 and CDR2 sequences are SQVTM and ANQGSEA. The CDR3 runs to 12 residues. This CDR3 reads CSVIQLDTEAFF. CDR3 sequence (DNA): TGCAGCGTTATCCAGTTGGACACTGAAGCTTTCTTT.

This clone was observed a few times. This sequence joins TRBV7-9 and TRBJ2-2, with TRBD1 as a possible D gene (6 bases). V was clipped by 1 base and J by 0 bases, with 9 bases between them. Germline V gene lookup returns CDR1 SEHNR and CDR2 FQNEAQ (reference sequence). The CDR3 contains 16 residues. The CDR3 DNA is TGTGCCAGCAGCTTAGGGCAGGGGACGAACACCGGGGAGCTGTTTTTT. Its protein is CASSLGQGTNTGELFF.

V gene TRBV6-5 combines with J gene TRBJ1-2; TRBD1 matches 7 bases. The CDR3 is made up of 15 amino acids. The V gene end was trimmed by 0 bases and the J gene end by 6 bases; junction bases not matched to a gene: 7. CDR1 is MNHEY, CDR2 SVGAGI, per germline. CDR3: CASSYSTGRKNGYTF. CDR3 nucleotide sequence: TGTGCCAGCAGTTACTCGACAGGGCGGAAAAATGGCTACACCTTC.

A word on this clone: The germline gene is not matched at one end of the junction; a read error may be the cause. This chain joins TRBV30 and TRBJ1-2, with D uncertain. The CDR3 is made up of 10 amino acids. Germline CDR1 and CDR2: GTSNPN and SVGIG (reference sequence). CDR3 bases: TGTGCCTGGAGGGAAGGAAGGGAGACATTC. Its protein product is CAWREGRETF.

The chain combines TRBV28 with TRBJ2-7; 7 bases are shared with TRBD1. Germline lookup yields CDR1 MDHEN and CDR2 SYDVKM. The CDR3 has 16 residues. Trimming at V came to 3 bases and at J to 0 bases, leaving 8 bases not matched to a gene. The CDR3 sequence is CASSFPLGTDSYEQYF. CDR3 bases: TGTGCCAGCAGTTTTCCCCTCGGGACAGACTCCTACGAGCAGTACTTC.

This clone was seen just once. This specimen includes other DNA sequences encoding the same CDR3. CDR3 nucleotide sequence: TGCGCCAGCAGCCTGACAGTTAACACTGAAGCTTTCTTT. This gives the protein CASSLTVNTEAFF. The chain links TRBV5-1 to TRBJ1-1, with D maybe TRBD1 (5 bases). The CDR3 length is 13 residues. Trimming took 4 bases from V and 2 from J, leaving 9 bases between them. Germline loops: CDR1 SGHRS, CDR2 YFSETQ.

The chain carries TRBV7-3 and TRBJ1-3; D may be TRBD1 (5 bases). The CDR3 is made up of 16 amino acids. V was clipped by 1 base and J by 4 bases, with 14 bases between them. Germline V gene lookup returns CDR1 SGHTA and CDR2 FQGTGA. CDR3 in DNA: TGTGCCAGCAGCTTAATGCTGGGCCGGGGGGGAAACACCATATATTTT. Translation gives CASSLMLGRGGNTIYF.

The V gene is TRBV7-6, the J gene TRBJ2-1; perhaps TRBD2 as D (5 bases). CDR3 length: 14 amino acids. From germline, CDR1 is SGHVS and CDR2 FNYEAQ. V was cut by 1 base and J by 10 bases, with 14 bases left in between. Here the CDR3 reads CASSLERDQGEQFF. DNA for the CDR3: TGTGCCAGCAGCTTAGAACGGGATCAAGGCGAGCAGTTCTTC.

J is TRBJ1-4 and V is TRBV5-6; 9 nucleotides match TRBD1. There are 15 residues in the CDR3. Germline CDR1 is SGHDT and CDR2 is YYEEEE. Trimming took 3 bases from V and 5 from J; bases not matched to a gene: 5. CDR3 DNA: TGTGCCAGCAGCTCAGCCGGGACAGGGAATGAAAAACTGTTTTTT. Translation gives CASSSAGTGNEKLFF.

The rearrangement uses TRBV2 and TRBJ1-2; 11 positions agree with TRBD1. Looked up from germline, CDR1 is SNHLY and CDR2 is FYNNEI. CDR3 size: 17 residues. With 0 bases clipped from V and 4 bases from J, the junction kept 7 bases outside the gene matches. Here the CDR3 reads CASSEAMGQGVAYGYTF. CDR3 nucleotide sequence: TGTGCCAGCAGTGAAGCGATGGGACAGGGGGTTGCCTATGGCTACACCTTC.

The rearrangement links TRBV6-4 to TRBJ1-3; a weak D match, TRBD1 (6 bases). Trimming removed 2 bases from V and 4 bases from J, with 12 bases in between. CDR1 is MRHNA, CDR2 SNTAGT, per germline. The CDR3 contains 15 residues. The CDR3 loop reads CASSDPDSCGNTIYF. CDR3 bases: TGTGCCAGCAGTGACCCGGACAGTTGCGGAAACACCATATATTTT.

This clone was found a few times. This sequence joins TRBV2 and TRBJ1-5, with 7 positions matching TRBD1. CDR3 length: 15 amino acids. Germline-derived CDR1 and CDR2 are SNHLY and FYNNEI. V trimming: 6 bases; J trimming: 0 bases; junction bases outside the gene matches: 5. As DNA, the CDR3 is TGTGCCAGCAGCAGACAGGGTTATAGCAATCAGCCCCAGCATTTT. It codes for CASSRQGYSNQPQHF.

The chain carries TRBV7-9 and TRBJ1-3; D may be TRBD1 (5 bases). Germline CDR1 reads SEHNR; CDR2 reads FQNEAQ (reference sequence). CDR3 length: 15 residues. Deletions cut 8 bases from V and 0 bases from J, with 14 bases between. CDR3 sequence (DNA): TGTGCCAGCGTAGGACATTACCTCTCTGGAAACACCATATATTTT. Its translation is CASVGHYLSGNTIYF.

This rearrangement joins TRBV12-5 to TRBJ2-3, with 8 nucleotides matching TRBD2. Germline values: CDR1 LGHNT, CDR2 FRNRAP. The CDR3 runs to 16 residues. V dropped 4 bases and J dropped 3; count of bases not matched to a gene: 9. The CDR3 reads CASGSTSGRLTDTQYF. CDR3 DNA sequence: TGTGCTAGTGGTTCAACAAGCGGGAGATTGACAGATACGCAGTATTTT.

The chain links TRBV18 to TRBJ2-7, with 7 bases that match TRBD1. This CDR3 has 12 amino acids. The V segment lost 6 bases and the J segment 3 bases; nucleotides outside the gene matches: 2. The germline CDR1 and CDR2 sequences are KGHSH and LQKENI. In nucleotides, the CDR3 is TGTGCCAGCTCCCGGGACAGCTACGAGCAGTACTTC. Protein sequence: CASSRDSYEQYF.

J is TRBJ2-2 and V is TRBV13; 8 bases map to TRBD2. J was trimmed by 2 bases and V by 5 bases; bases with no gene match: 7. The CDR3 is 16 amino acids. Germline V gene data show CDR1 as PRHDT and CDR2 as FYEKMQ (reference sequence). The CDR3 DNA is TGTGCCAGCAGCATACTAGCGGATAAAAACACCGGGGAGCTGTTTTTT. It specifies CASSILADKNTGELFF.

The chain joins TRBV7-9 to TRBJ2-3; no firm D call. Germline loops: CDR1 SEHNR, CDR2 FQNEAQ (reference sequence). CDR3 size: 14 residues. V was shortened by 5 bases and J by 4 bases, with 13 bases between the two germline ends. The CDR3: CASSVTSGPDTQYF. Here the CDR3 DNA reads TGTGCCAGCAGCGTGACCAGTGGGCCAGATACGCAGTATTTT.

The chain recombines TRBV4-1 with TRBJ2-1; 9 nucleotides agree with TRBD2. The CDR3 contains 16 residues. The trim removed 1 base at V and 3 bases at J, leaving 4 bases unmatched. Germline V gene data show CDR1 as MGHRA and CDR2 as YSYEKL. The chain's CDR3 is CASSQAASGIYNEQFF. In DNA form, the CDR3 reads TGCGCCAGCAGCCAAGCTGCTAGCGGGATCTACAATGAGCAGTTCTTC.

The chain uses TRBV28 and TRBJ2-2; TRBD2 is a possible D gene (6 bases). CDR1 and CDR2 from the germline V gene are MDHEN and SYDVKM. The CDR3 has 13 residues. With 9 bases removed from V and 6 bases from J, the gap between germline ends came to 14 bases. The CDR3 DNA follows: TGTGCCAGTATACATAGCGGTTCCGGGGAGCTGTTTTTT. Translation gives CASIHSGSGELFF.

This chain uses TRBV19 with TRBJ2-5; TRBD2 matches at 8 bases. J gave up 5 bases and V 3 bases, and 8 bases lay outside the gene matches. CDR3 length: 15 amino acids. Germline V gives CDR1 LNHDA, CDR2 SQIVND (reference sequence). The CDR3 here is CASSMGLGGRETQYF. DNA of the CDR3: TGTGCCAGTAGTATGGGACTAGGCGGGCGGGAGACCCAGTACTTC.

V is TRBV11-2 and J is TRBJ2-3; D is undetermined. V dropped 2 bases and J dropped 7 bases, with 13 bases sitting between them. This CDR3 has 14 residues. CDR1 and CDR2 from the germline V gene are SGHAT and FQNNGV. The DNA of the CDR3 is TGTGCCAGCAGCTTACACTCTCGACAAAATACGCAGTATTTT. Residues: CASSLHSRQNTQYF.

V is TRBV28 and J is TRBJ1-2; 11 nucleotides match TRBD1. With 5 bases clipped from V and 8 bases from J, the junction kept 7 bases outside the gene matches. Germline V gives CDR1 MDHEN, CDR2 SYDVKM. This CDR3 has 14 amino acids. The CDR3 nucleotides are TGTGCCAGCAGTCTCGGACAGGGGGCTGGAGGCTACACCTTC. Residues: CASSLGQGAGGYTF.

The J gene is TRBJ2-5, the V gene TRBV5-1; D is unresolved. The CDR3 length is 15 residues. Germline CDR1 and CDR2: SGHRS and YFSETQ. V was cut by 1 base and J by 4 bases, with 14 bases left in between. CDR3 nucleotide sequence: TGCGCCAGCAGCTTGTGGGCAGGTCCCGGAGAGACCCAGTACTTC. Its protein is CASSLWAGPGETQYF.

The V and J genes are TRBV29-1 and TRBJ2-7; 9 bases match TRBD1. This CDR3 is built from 17 residues. V dropped 4 bases and J dropped 1; count of bases not matched to a gene: 14. Germline V gives CDR1 SQVTM, CDR2 ANQGSEA. CDR3 coding DNA: TGCAGCGTTGGCGAGACAGGGGGACAGTGGTGGTCCTACGAGCAGTACTTC. Translation gives CSVGETGGQWWSYEQYF.

V usage is TRBV18 and J usage is TRBJ1-1, with no clear D. Trimming removed 1 base at V and 1 base at J, with 7 bases between. CDR3 length equals 14 residues. Germline V gene lookup returns CDR1 KGHSH and CDR2 LQKENI. The CDR3 sequence is CASSPLGRNTEAFF. The DNA of the CDR3 is TGTGCCAGCTCACCACTGGGCAGGAACACTGAAGCTTTCTTT.

The J gene is TRBJ2-3, the V gene TRBV4-1, with 8 bases lining up with TRBD2. Germline V gene sequence: CDR1 MGHRA, CDR2 YSYEKL. The J segment lost 4 bases and the V segment lost 0 bases, leaving 12 bases of the junction unmatched. The CDR3 sequence is 18 residues long. The CDR3 bases are TGCGCCAGCAGCCAAGATGAGGGCGGGGGGCTCCAATCAGATACGCAGTATTTT. Protein: CASSQDEGGGLQSDTQYF.

The chain couples TRBV18 to TRBJ1-5, with TRBD1 as a possible D gene (6 bases). Germline V gene sequence: CDR1 KGHSH, CDR2 LQKENI. The CDR3 extends over 14 amino acids. Trimming stripped 4 bases from V and 2 bases from J, with 9 bases between. In nucleotides, the CDR3 is TGTGCCAGCTCACAGGGGGTTGGCAATCAGCCCCAGCATTTT. It specifies CASSQGVGNQPQHF.

The V call is TRBV7-9, the J call TRBJ1-2; no definite D call. The CDR3 spans 14 residues. Germline V lookup: CDR1 SEHNR, CDR2 FQNEAQ (reference sequence). Trimming took 7 bases from V and 2 from J, leaving 14 bases between them. CDR3 loop: CASNYLQRNYGYTF. The CDR3 region has the DNA TGTGCCAGCAACTACTTGCAGCGAAACTATGGCTACACCTTC.